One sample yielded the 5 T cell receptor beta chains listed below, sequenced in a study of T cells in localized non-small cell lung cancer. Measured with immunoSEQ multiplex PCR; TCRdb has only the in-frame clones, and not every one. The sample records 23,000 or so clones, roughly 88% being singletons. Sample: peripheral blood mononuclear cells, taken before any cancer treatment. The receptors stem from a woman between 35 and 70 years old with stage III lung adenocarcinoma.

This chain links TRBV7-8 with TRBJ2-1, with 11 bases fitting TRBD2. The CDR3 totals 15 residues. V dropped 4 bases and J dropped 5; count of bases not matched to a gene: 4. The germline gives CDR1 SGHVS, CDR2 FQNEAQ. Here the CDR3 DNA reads TGTGCCAGCAGCTCGACTAGCGGGGTAAACAATGAGCAGTTCTTC. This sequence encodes CASSSTSGVNNEQFF.

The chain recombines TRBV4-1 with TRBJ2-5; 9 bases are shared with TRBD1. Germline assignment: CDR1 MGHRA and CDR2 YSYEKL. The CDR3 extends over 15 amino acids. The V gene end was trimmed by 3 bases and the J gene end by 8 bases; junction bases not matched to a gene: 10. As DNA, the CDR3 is TGCGCCAGCAGCCAGGACGACAGGGGGGAGAGAACCCAGTACTTC. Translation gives CASSQDDRGERTQYF.

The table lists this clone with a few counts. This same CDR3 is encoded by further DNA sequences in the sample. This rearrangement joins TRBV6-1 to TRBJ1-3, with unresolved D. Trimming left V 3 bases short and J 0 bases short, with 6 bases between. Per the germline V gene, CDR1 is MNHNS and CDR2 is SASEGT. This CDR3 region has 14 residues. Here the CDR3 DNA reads TGTGCCAGCAGTGATGGAGTCTCTGGAAACACCATATATTTT. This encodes CASSDGVSGNTIYF.

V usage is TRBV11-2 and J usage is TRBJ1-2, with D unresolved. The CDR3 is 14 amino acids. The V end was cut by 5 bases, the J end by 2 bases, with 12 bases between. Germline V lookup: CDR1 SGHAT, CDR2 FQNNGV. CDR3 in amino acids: CASSPFQVNYGYTF. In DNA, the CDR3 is TGTGCCAGCAGCCCCTTTCAGGTGAACTATGGCTACACCTTC.

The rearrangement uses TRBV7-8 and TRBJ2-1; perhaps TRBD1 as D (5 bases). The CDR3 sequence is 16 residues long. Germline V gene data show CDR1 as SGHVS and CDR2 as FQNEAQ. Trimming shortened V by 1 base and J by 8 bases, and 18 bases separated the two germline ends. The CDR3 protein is CASSLEGWAGKDEQFF. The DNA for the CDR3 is TGTGCCAGCAGCTTAGAAGGTTGGGCAGGGAAGGATGAGCAGTTCTTC.